This T cell receptor beta chain is from a study of cytomegalovirus exposure and HLA in healthy donors (dated by TCRdb to the late 2010s). Describing the broader study: In an earlier analysis of around 540 of the donors, about 260 Gb of sequence data and roughly 100 million unique TCR beta sequences from about 190 million T cells were reported. The number of typed donors differed by locus: about 620-640 for A, B, C, DRB1 and DQB1; approximately 520 for DQA1; 600 to 610 for DPA1; and around 470 for DPB1. The study combined high-throughput TCR immunosequencing, statistical association of individual TCRs with disease status, and machine learning to predict cytomegalovirus infection status. In addition to the first cohort of 666 subjects, a separate validation cohort of approximately 130 different subjects was used. Genome-wide SNP genotypes for about 55% of the roughly 670 donors were used in a later genetic analysis, which treated that subset as a discovery cohort. About 5 DR-DQ haplotypes were handled as single units for association and clustering, since linkage in the cohort was strong. Rather than using new phenotypic data, the later analysis identified candidate immune exposures from TCR beta sequences and from how often those sequences occurred across donors. Alongside the repertoire data, information on donor age, sex, ethnicity and CMV serostatus was compiled. The genetic ancestry cluster associated with self-reported Caucasian donors included approximately 85% of the approximately 410 genotyped donors. The T cell repertoires of some 670 subjects were profiled by immunosequencing and related to cytomegalovirus serostatus. HLA typing covered class I and class II loci at four-digit resolution. To decide whether each TCR beta V gene segment behaved as functional or pseudogenic, an earlier analysis of some 600 of the donors relied on high-throughput TCR beta sequencing. Among under 450 genotyped donors of the cohort, an average of approximately 250,000 unique TCR beta nucleotide sequences were sequenced per donor, about a sixth of them non-productive. Approximately 310 gigabases of sequencing data and roughly 81 million unique TCR sequences made up an early release that covered 500 to 650 HLA-typed donors. The study was designed to test whether signatures of past pathogen exposure could be identified by cataloging public T cell receptors. All discovery cohort repertoires had been generated using a single sequencing platform. A later analysis re-analyzed previously published TCR beta repertoires from 666 donors and added high-resolution HLA genotyping to study TCR occurrence patterns. Broad study findings and their caveats: A cluster of highly shared sequence variants was judged likely to be a technical artifact of the sequencing pipeline. Roughly uniform sequencing depth across donors was assumed in presence/absence analyses, although this assumption may not hold. Because the 87-base-pair reads could not distinguish some IMGT-functional V segments, including TRBV6-2 and TRBV6-3, those segments were excluded. In vitro tests confirmed that a few of the cytomegalovirus-associated TCR beta chains recognize cytomegalovirus antigens. A later analysis found that HLA-associated TCR beta chains were more clonally expanded and had lower generation probabilities than equally common non-associated chains. This cohort had only TCR beta chains sequenced, and the lack of alpha or paired-chain data limited which features could be detected. Linkage disequilibrium might explain the correlated functional status among segregating V segments, but an unknown experimental factor could not be ruled out. Most TCR sequences were seen in very few donors, while some public TCRs were found in many individuals. A further reported finding was that TCR beta sequences accurately predicted the HLA-A and HLA-B alleles for most subjects in the first cohort. A later analysis associated some 17,000 TCR beta sequences with specific HLA alleles at a false discovery rate of 0.05. The authors suggested that the approach could potentially be generalized to other disease states and immunological phenotypes. Because some donors lacked HLA typing at each locus, the association tests relied only on the typed subset. A total of roughly 160 TCR beta chains were listed by the study as associated with cytomegalovirus. The classifier was reported to diagnose cytomegalovirus status with high specificity and sensitivity in both the original and validation cohorts. According to a later analysis, parvovirus B19, influenza, CMV and Epstein-Barr virus appeared linked to several top co-occurrence clusters. When HLA alleles, especially DR and DQ, strongly co-occurred, TCR associations were difficult to assign to individual alleles. In an earlier analysis of roughly 560 of the donors, most TCR beta V segments were observed in productive rearrangements about 90% or about 30% of the time, broadly matching IMGT annotations. For the cohort, immune exposure information was limited to CMV serostatus. A later analysis found that most CMV-associated TCR beta chains appeared HLA-restricted, with HLA associations seemingly driven largely by CMV exposure. According to a later genetic analysis, donors in an Asian-associated ancestry cluster had fewer N-insertions in productive TCRs than the roughly 700-donor mean. A later genetic analysis associated a missense DCLRE1C variant with V-gene and J-gene trimming of TCR beta chains, and an independent cohort replicated the association. In a later analysis, TCR association rates were found to vary across HLA loci, with the most associated TCRs seen for DRB1 alleles and the fewest for HLA-C alleles. Because counts were too low, around 17 rarely observed V segments, including chromosome 9 orphons, were left out of the earlier analysis of approximately 580 of the donors.

This clone was seen just once. This clone's antigen is unknown. Per-base quality was not reported, and no clone a single base away is much larger than it. The CDR3 covers 14 residues, taking in both the cysteine and the phenylalanine. The read is trimmed to its CDR3 DNA, 42 bases read in frame from base 1. Via the germline V gene (reference sequence), CDR1 is MNHEY and CDR2 SMNVEV. Ends trimmed: V by 3 bases, J by 4 bases; bases unmatched to a gene: 6. The cohort was made up of roughly 670 healthy bone marrow donors. At the time of sampling, all cohort members were nominally healthy, though unrecorded immune exposures were likely present. The donor was CMV seronegative and belonged to the group of over 350 seronegative cohort members. A peripheral blood sample was collected from each donor, and TCR beta sequencing was performed on peripheral blood mononuclear cells. Genomic DNA was extracted from the blood cell samples with the Qiagen DNeasy Blood Extraction Kit.

The library was made by the immunoSEQ multiplex PCR assay. The multiplex PCR relied on a mix of 60 forward primers for TCR Vbeta segments and 13 reverse primers for TCR Jbeta segments. The CDR3 region of rearranged TCR beta genes was amplified from genomic DNA by a multiplex PCR assay. The Illumina HiSeq System was used to sequence the amplified TCR beta libraries as 87-base-pair reads. On the authors' methods: Across the roughly 600 repertoires, a later analysis counted 75 million to 90 million unique TCR beta chains, approximately 10 million of which were shared by at least two donors. To remove PCR and sequencing errors, raw reads were error-corrected and collapsed into unique sequences using a nearest-neighbor algorithm that merged closely related sequences. To assign V, D and J gene segments, CDR3 sequences were aligned to IMGT reference sequences. Each retained sequence needed at least a six-nucleotide match to both a V gene segment and a J gene segment. Rearrangements were classified as productive when the CDR3 lacked stop codons and remained in frame with V and J, and all other rearrangements were classified as non-productive. CDR3 was defined according to IMGT convention as the region running from the second conserved V-encoded cysteine to the conserved J-encoded phenylalanine. The earlier analysis of some 540 of the donors excluded any sequence lacking an unambiguous match to a single V gene segment. In an earlier analysis of about 590 of the donors, a V segment was called functional when productive rearrangements were above 56.7%, and segregating when the standard deviation between donors exceeded 5%. A statistical classification framework was developed to diagnose cytomegalovirus status using the catalog of TCR beta chain sequences. In a later analysis, TCR nucleotide sequences were compared against IMGT/GENE-DB human TR gene sequences so that V and J genes could be assigned. In a later analysis, CDR3 sequences and most-parsimonious VDJ recombination scenarios were assigned using the TCRdist pipeline. In a later analysis, each TCR beta chain was defined by its CDR3 amino acid sequence together with its V-gene family, and reads without a unique V-gene family were excluded. To address suspected cross-contamination and a sequencing artifact, a later analysis removed some 620 highly shared, low-generation-probability nucleotide sequences. For each public chain, a later analysis derived a clonal expansion index from normalized ranks of inferred template counts within each repertoire. In a later analysis, generation probabilities were computed with a VDJ recombination model fitted to out-of-frame rearrangements, and the resulting probabilities were checked against IGoR. Hypergeometric tests were used in a later analysis to score TCR-TCR, TCR-HLA and TCR-CMV co-occurrence, with a repertoire-size bias correction applied to the TCR pairs. To estimate false discovery rates, a later analysis permuted the HLA or CMV assignments 20 times. In a later analysis, co-occurring TCRs were grouped with DBSCAN, and TCRdist sequence similarity was added when clustering was performed within HLA-allele-positive subsets. For co-occurrence clustering, repertoires with fewer than 30,000 or more than 120,000 public chains were excluded, along with roughly 5 repertoires with anomalous nucleotide sharing. Sourced from immuneACCESS, this table was stored by TCRdb with only in-frame sequences that have V and J called. A share of the clones is absent; for the studies checked, an unresolved V gene accounts for under half, and the remainder has no known explanation. For V, J and clone size, that table is used; D and trimming come from the DNA. The sample table records approximately 180,000 clones; 70% to 85% of these occur just once. Under 5% of the sample is held by the ten biggest clonotypes.

The rearranged segments are TRBV27 and TRBJ2-7, with TRBD1 matching 7 junction bases. Sequenced: PBMCs. The TCR originated in a young man in good health and CMV-seronegative. The CDR3 protein is CASSFTGDVYEQYF. DNA sequence: TGTGCCAGCAGTTTTACAGGGGACGTATACGAGCAGTACTTC.